The 19 T cell receptor beta chains below come from one sample, sequenced in a study of Graves' ophthalmopathy and Graves' hyperthyroidism. For repertoire sequencing, the TCR beta CDR3 regions were amplified from RNA transcripts. In the first round, RT-PCR was carried out with HTBI primers, and a multiplex PCR formed the second round. TCRdb called the multiplex PCR reads again in MiXCR, with one record for every CDR3 protein. The data contain around 170,000 distinct CDR3 sequences, 37% of them singletons. The sequenced sample was peripheral blood. Receptors were obtained from a woman between 40 and 50 years old with Graves' ophthalmopathy.

This clonotype was detected ten times or more. The chain is built from TRBV7-2 and TRBJ2-7, with TRBD2 matching 9 bases. The CDR3 covers 15 residues. Germline V CDR1 and CDR2: SGHTA, FQGNSA. V lost 5 bases, J lost 3 bases, and 8 bases stayed unmatched. CDR3 in amino acids: CASSTLAGEYYEQYF. CDR3 coding DNA: TGTGCCAGCAGCACATTAGCGGGAGAGTACTACGAGCAGTACTTC.

This clonotype showed up many times. The chain couples TRBV2 to TRBJ1-5; D gene unclear. Trimming removed 0 bases at V and 1 base at J, with 13 bases between. The germline CDR1 and CDR2 sequences are SNHLY and FYNNEI. This CDR3 spans 17 amino acids. CDR3 DNA: TGTGCCAGCAGTGAAGCGCGGGGAGGGAGAAGCAATCAGCCCCAGCATTTT. The encoded protein is CASSEARGGRSNQPQHF.

The sample holds one count of this clonotype. The CDR3 is CASSTYPSGRPHEQYF. The CDR3 DNA reads TGTGCCAGCAGCACCTACCCTAGCGGGAGGCCCCACGAGCAGTACTTC. The V and J genes are TRBV11-2 and TRBJ2-7, with TRBD2 identical over 11 bases. The CDR3 consists of 16 residues. Per germline, CDR1 SGHAT and CDR2 FQNNGV. V shed 5 bases and J 5 bases; nucleotides not matched to a gene: 11.

This clonotype has ten or more counts. The rearrangement links TRBV6-1 to TRBJ1-2; a possible D gene is TRBD1 (5 bases). CDR3 length: 14 amino acids. Germline CDR1 and CDR2: MNHNS and SASEGT. V was shortened by 6 bases and J by 4 bases, with 15 bases between the two germline ends. CDR3 DNA sequence: TGTGCCAGCAGCCCGATCACAGGTAGCTATGGCTACACCTTC. It is translated as CASSPITGSYGYTF.

The chain is built from TRBV6-5 and TRBJ1-1, with D possibly TRBD1 on 5 matching bases. Germline V lookup: CDR1 MNHEY, CDR2 SVGAGI. This CDR3 has 14 amino acids. V dropped 2 bases and J dropped 5 bases, with 12 bases sitting between them. The CDR3, as DNA: TGTGCCAGCAGTTACGGGGGGTTTGAGACTGAAGCTTTCTTT. Protein sequence: CASSYGGFETEAFF.

The gene calls are TRBV12-3 or TRBV12-4 and TRBJ2-7, with D perhaps TRBD1 (6 bases). Trimming left V 6 bases short and J 6 bases short, with 18 bases between. The CDR3 consists of 14 residues. The CDR3 loop is CASSIQGLPREQYF. The CDR3 region has the DNA TGTGCCAGCAGCATACAGGGTTTACCTCGCGAGCAGTACTTC.

In this sample, this clonotype turned up many times. V is TRBV12-5 and J is TRBJ1-5, with 8 bases lining up with TRBD1. The CDR3 spans 19 residues. Per germline, CDR1 LGHNT and CDR2 FRNRAP. V lost 6 bases and J lost 0; bases outside the gene matches: 16. The DNA of the CDR3 is TGTGCTAGTGGCTCAGACAGGGGACCACTTCTATTTAGCAATCAGCCCCAGCATTTT. Encoded protein: CASGSDRGPLLFSNQPQHF.

In its sample, this clonotype was seen many times. The chain is built from TRBV11-2 and TRBJ1-2; D remains unclear. V was pared by 3 bases and J by 2 bases, with 10 bases between. Germline lookup yields CDR1 SGHAT and CDR2 FQNNGV. The CDR3 has 14 amino acids. The CDR3 DNA reads as TGTGCCAGCAGCTTGCCATGGGTAAACTATGGCTACACCTTC. Translating it yields CASSLPWVNYGYTF.

This clonotype has ten or more counts. V is TRBV7-2 and J is TRBJ2-7; 8 bases align to TRBD1. Trimming took 3 bases from V and 5 from J; bases not matched to a gene: 6. The CDR3 consists of 14 residues. From germline, CDR1 is SGHTA and CDR2 FQGNSA. This chain's CDR3 is CASSFGQGVDEQYF. The CDR3 DNA is TGTGCCAGCAGCTTCGGACAGGGTGTGGACGAGCAGTACTTC.

This clonotype was counted at least ten times. The V and J genes are TRBV30 and TRBJ1-6; D is unclear. Trimming left V 0 bases short and J 12 bases short, with 6 bases between. Germline values: CDR1 GTSNPN, CDR2 SVGIG (reference sequence). This CDR3 has 11 residues. CDR3 sequence (DNA): TGTGCCTGGAGTGTATCAATACCCCTCCACTTT. Translating it yields CAWSVSIPLHF.

Many counts were recorded for this clonotype. The chain combines TRBV6-5 with TRBJ2-7; D unclear. Trimming shortened V by 2 bases and J by 0 bases, and 11 bases separated the two germline ends. Germline CDR1 and CDR2: MNHEY and SVGAGI. The CDR3 is 15 amino acids. The CDR3 loop is CASSYEAGYSYEQYF. CDR3 bases: TGTGCCAGCAGTTACGAAGCTGGCTACTCCTACGAGCAGTACTTC.

This clonotype was picked up many times. The rearrangement links TRBV11-2 to TRBJ1-6; 8 nucleotides match TRBD1. The ends lost 5 bases at V and 0 bases at J; junction bases unmatched: 6. The CDR3 is 17 residues long. CDR1 SGHAT and CDR2 FQNNGV come from the germline V gene. The CDR3 DNA follows: TGTGCCAGCAGCACCCGACAGGGGAGCTCCTATAATTCACCCCTCCACTTT. Translating it yields CASSTRQGSSYNSPLHF.

This clonotype was counted at least ten times. The gene calls are TRBV6-1 and TRBJ2-7; TRBD1 agrees at 10 bases. The CDR3 runs to 17 residues. V lost 0 bases and J lost 2; bases outside the gene matches: 7. The germline V gene encodes CDR1 MNHNS and CDR2 SASEGT. CDR3 sequence: CASSEAALGTGAYEQYF. CDR3 coding DNA: TGTGCCAGCAGTGAAGCGGCTCTCGGGACAGGGGCCTACGAGCAGTACTTC.

The sample holds many counts of this clonotype. The gene calls are TRBV4-1 and TRBJ2-7; D uncertain. V shed 1 base and J shed 2 bases, with 6 bases lying between them. Germline-derived CDR1 and CDR2 are MGHRA and YSYEKL. The CDR3 spans 13 residues. CDR3 residues: CASSQAGPYEQYF. DNA of the CDR3: TGCGCCAGCAGCCAAGCCGGCCCCTACGAGCAGTACTTC.

This chain links TRBV10-1 with TRBJ2-7; D is possibly TRBD2 (6 bases). Germline V gives CDR1 WNHNN, CDR2 SYGVQD (reference sequence). This CDR3 has 16 amino acids. V lost 0 bases, J lost 7 bases, and 19 bases lay in between. The CDR3 DNA is TGCGCCAGCAGTGAGTCCAAAGGGACTCGCCTTGAAGAGCAGTACTTC. Its protein product is CASSESKGTRLEEQYF.

This clonotype was seen at least ten times. The rearrangement links TRBV7-6 to TRBJ2-7; 9 nucleotides match TRBD1. This CDR3 region has 15 residues. CDR1 SGHVS and CDR2 FNYEAQ come from the germline V gene. V lost 8 bases and J lost 5; bases outside the gene matches: 13. CDR3 nucleotide sequence: TGTGCCAGCTCCCAACCCGGGACAGGGCTGGACGAGCAGTACTTC. This sequence encodes CASSQPGTGLDEQYF. The full variable domain, its missing parts supplied by reference TRBV7-6 and TRBJ2-7, is GAGVSQSPRYKVTKRGQDVALRCDPISGHVSLYWYRQALGQGPEFLTYFNYEAQQDKSGLPNDRFSAERPEGSISTLTIQRTEQRDSAMYRCASSQPGTGLDEQYFGPGTRLTVT.

The chain links TRBV30 to TRBJ2-4, with 7 nucleotides matching TRBD1. The CDR3 sequence is 13 residues long. V shed 4 bases, J shed 3 bases, and the junction held 3 bases outside the gene matches. Germline V gene sequence: CDR1 GTSNPN, CDR2 SVGIG (reference sequence). The CDR3 here is CAWNRGSKNIQYF. The DNA for the CDR3 is TGTGCCTGGAACAGGGGAAGCAAAAACATTCAGTACTTC. Complete variable domain (other parts from reference TRBV30 and TRBJ2-4): SQTIHQWPATLVQPVGSPLSLECTVEGTSNPNLYWYRQAAGRGLQLLFYSVGIGQISSEVPQNLSASRPQDRQFILSSKKLLLSDSGFYLCAWNRGSKNIQYFGAGTRLSVL.

This clonotype was picked up many times. The J gene is TRBJ1-2, the V gene TRBV7-9; no definite D call. CDR3 size: 13 residues. Germline CDR1 is SEHNR and CDR2 is FQNEAQ (reference sequence). V was trimmed by 4 bases and J by 8 bases, leaving 14 bases between them. The CDR3 DNA reads as TGTGCCAGCAGCTCGAGAGCGAGTATCGGCTACACCTTC. It encodes CASSSRASIGYTF.

This clonotype was observed at least ten times. The chain uses TRBV10-1 and TRBJ2-5; D not resolved. The CDR3 is made up of 16 amino acids. Trimming removed 1 base from V and 0 bases from J, with 12 bases in between. Germline V lookup: CDR1 WNHNN, CDR2 SYGVQD (reference sequence). CDR3 in amino acids: CASSEFTEQYQETQYF. CDR3 in DNA: TGCGCCAGCAGTGAGTTCACAGAACAGTACCAAGAGACCCAGTACTTC.